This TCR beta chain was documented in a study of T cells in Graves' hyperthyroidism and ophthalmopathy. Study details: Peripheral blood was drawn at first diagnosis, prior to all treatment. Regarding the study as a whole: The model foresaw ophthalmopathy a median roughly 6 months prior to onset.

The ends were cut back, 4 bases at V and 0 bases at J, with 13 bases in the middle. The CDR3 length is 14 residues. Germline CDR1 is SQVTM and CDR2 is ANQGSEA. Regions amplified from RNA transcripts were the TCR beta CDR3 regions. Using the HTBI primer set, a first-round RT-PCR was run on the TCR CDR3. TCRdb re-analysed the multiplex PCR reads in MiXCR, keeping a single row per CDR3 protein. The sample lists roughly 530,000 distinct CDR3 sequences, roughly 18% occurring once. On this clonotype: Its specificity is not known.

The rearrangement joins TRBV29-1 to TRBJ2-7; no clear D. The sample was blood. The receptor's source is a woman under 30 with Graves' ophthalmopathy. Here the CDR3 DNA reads TGCAGCGTTGTCGAGGATGGTGGCTCCTACGAGCAGTACTTC. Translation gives CSVVEDGGSYEQYF.